A selection of T cell receptor beta chains follows, all from one sample in a study of monozygotic twins with inflammatory bowel disease. From the 5' RACE reads, TCRdb lists one entry per CDR3 protein and no DNA. The sample yields roughly 200,000 distinct CDR3 sequences, of which the top ten take up roughly 8%. Material for sequencing was blood. These receptors originate from a human donor with ulcerative colitis or Crohn's disease, or a healthy co-twin of an affected twin (not recorded which). Each CDR3 is given with its conserved first and last residue.

>TRBV19|TRBJ2-1
CASSIGAGELGEQFF
>TRBV5-1|TRBJ2-3
CASSLGVTGGATDTQYF
>TRBV7-2|TRBJ2-1
CASSLAGGRNEQFF
>TRBV20-1|TRBJ2-3
CSALDSHTDTQYF
>TRBV2|TRBJ2-1
CASSPAGSGDNEQFF
>TRBV27|TRBJ2-1
CASSPGLAGERQFF
>TRBV5-6|TRBJ2-5
CASSLGLSQETQYF
>TRBV30|TRBJ2-7
CASAAWDGPYEQYF
>TRBV27|TRBJ1-2
CASSFFPTGGDYGYTF
>TRBV9|TRBJ2-2
CASSLSDSNTGELFF
>TRBV12-3/TRBV12-4|TRBJ1-6
CASSVAWQGVSNSPLHF
>TRBV15|TRBJ2-2
CATSRVSAGGELFF
>TRBV28|TRBJ1-1
CASSLLAVPGELNTEAFF
>TRBV19|TRBJ1-2
CASMGNYGYTF
>TRBV10-3|TRBJ2-3
CAISESAPGAGDTQYF
>TRBV6-2/TRBV6-3|TRBJ1-1
CASSLGADGDTEAFF
>TRBV6-1|TRBJ2-1
CASRRGENSYNEQFF
>TRBV7-9|TRBJ1-1
CASSKERGIRDTEAFF
>TRBV12-3/TRBV12-4|TRBJ2-6
CASSPGQGLSGANVLTF
>TRBV5-1|TRBJ1-2
CASSSPAGTGTNYGYTF
>TRBV28|TRBJ2-3
CASSFRGVGDTQYF
>TRBV15|TRBJ2-1
CATSGASDGSNNEQFF
>TRBV29-1|TRBJ2-1
CSVEVGGSAGQFF
>TRBV20-1|TRBJ2-3
CSARDAVTSGGDTQYF
>TRBV5-6|TRBJ1-1
CASNPGWGRGMNTEAFF
>TRBV6-6|TRBJ2-3
CASTTRRGADTQYF
>TRBV5-1|TRBJ1-1
CASSLSQGTTEAFF
>TRBV11-1|TRBJ2-6
CASSISHSGANVLTF